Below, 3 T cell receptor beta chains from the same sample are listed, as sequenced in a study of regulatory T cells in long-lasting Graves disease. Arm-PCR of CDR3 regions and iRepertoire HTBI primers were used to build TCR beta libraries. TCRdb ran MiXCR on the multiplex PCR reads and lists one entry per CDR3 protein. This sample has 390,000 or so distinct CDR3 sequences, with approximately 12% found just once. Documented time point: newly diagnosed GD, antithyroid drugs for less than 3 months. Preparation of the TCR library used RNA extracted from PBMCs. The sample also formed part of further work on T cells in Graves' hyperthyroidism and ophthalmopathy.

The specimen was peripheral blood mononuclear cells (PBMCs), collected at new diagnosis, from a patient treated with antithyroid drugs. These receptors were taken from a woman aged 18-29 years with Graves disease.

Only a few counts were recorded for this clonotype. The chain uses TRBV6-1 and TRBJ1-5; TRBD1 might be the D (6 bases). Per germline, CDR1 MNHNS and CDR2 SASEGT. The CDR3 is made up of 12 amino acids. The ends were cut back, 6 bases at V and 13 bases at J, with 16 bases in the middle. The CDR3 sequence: CASSHFRGPQHF. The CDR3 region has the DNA TGTGCCAGCAGCCACTTCAGGGGTCCACAGCATTTT.

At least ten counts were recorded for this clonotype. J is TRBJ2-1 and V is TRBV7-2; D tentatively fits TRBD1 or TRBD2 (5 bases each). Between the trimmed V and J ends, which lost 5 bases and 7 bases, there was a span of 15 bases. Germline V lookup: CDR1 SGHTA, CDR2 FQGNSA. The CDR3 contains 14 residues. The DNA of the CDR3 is TGTGCCAGCAGCGTTTACGGGGCCGGAAATGAGCAGTTCTTC. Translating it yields CASSVYGAGNEQFF.

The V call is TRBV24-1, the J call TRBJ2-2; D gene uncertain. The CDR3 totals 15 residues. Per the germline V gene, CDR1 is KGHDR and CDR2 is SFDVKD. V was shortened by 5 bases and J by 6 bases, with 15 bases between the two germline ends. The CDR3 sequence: CATSVPGVEAGELFF. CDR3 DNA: TGTGCCACCAGTGTTCCGGGCGTTGAGGCCGGGGAGCTGTTTTTT.